This TCR beta chain comes out of a study of T-cell reconstitution after alpha-beta-depleted transplantation in children. Findings and limits, study-wide: Reportedly, roughly two months post-transplant, alpha-beta T cells arose from several hundred expanded graft clones. The authors attributed T-cell counts and diversity one year after transplant mostly to newly produced T cells. TCRbeta diversity was high at day 60 in some patients (a result of surviving recipient T cells and thymic progenitors).

Comment on this clonotype: Antigen: not known. This may arise from a read error, as a much more abundant clone is one base away.

A library of TCRbeta sequences, prepared with unique molecular identifiers, was generated. TCRdb itself ran the PCR reads through MiXCR, one entry per CDR3 protein. The table records under 850,000 distinct CDR3 sequences, 13% of them present only once. The material was PBMCs, obtained before TCRalphabeta/CD19-depleted stem cell transplant. This TCR derives from a girl under 10 years old with congenital amegakaryocytic thrombocytopenia, due to receive a stem cell transplant.

This chain's CDR3 is CAINELGAGGLKETQYF. The CDR3, as DNA: TGTGCCATCAATGAGTTAGGAGCGGGAGGATTGAAAGAGACCCAGTACTTC. The chain joins TRBV10-3 to TRBJ2-5, with 9 positions matching TRBD2. CDR1 and CDR2 from the germline V gene are ENHRY and SYGVKD. The length of the CDR3 is 17 residues.